The TCR beta chain under discussion was sequenced for a study of spatial heterogeneity in lung cancer. Study context: Donation came from over 60 patients with untreated early-stage non-small cell lung cancer.

The time point is: blood at routine non-recurrence follow-up after resection. Sequencing was performed on whole RNA extracted from tumor and nontumor lung tissue, or from frozen PBMC, and the material was left unsorted. There are a few counts of this clonotype. Its antigen remains unknown. The CDR3 is 12 amino acids. Trimming stripped 10 bases from V and 12 bases from J, with 18 bases between. Germline V gives CDR1 MDHEN, CDR2 SYDVKM. TCRdb independently ran MiXCR on the 5' RACE reads; one entry per CDR3 protein. The repertoire holds under 150,000 distinct CDR3 sequences, with less than 15% as singletons. Study-level points and caveats: Ubiquitous expanded tumor TCRs showed up in blood more at resection than follow-up.

The sequenced sample was PBMCs, obtained at follow-up. The chain uses TRBV28 and TRBJ1-4; D is unresolved. The TCR originated in a male donor with early-stage non-small cell lung cancer. The DNA for the CDR3 is TGTGCCACCATGACCATGGGAGCGGAACTGTTTTTT. Protein sequence: CATMTMGAELFF.